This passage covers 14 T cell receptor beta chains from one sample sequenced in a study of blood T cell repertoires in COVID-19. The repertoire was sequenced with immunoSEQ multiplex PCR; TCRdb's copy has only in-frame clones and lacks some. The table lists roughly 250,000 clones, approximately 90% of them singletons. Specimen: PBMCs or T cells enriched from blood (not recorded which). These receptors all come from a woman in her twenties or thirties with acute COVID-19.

The CDR3 spells CASSRQFSGNTIYF. Written as DNA, the CDR3 is TGTGCCAGCAGTCGACAGTTCTCTGGAAACACCATATATTTT. V and J are TRBV11-2 and TRBJ1-3; perhaps TRBD1 as D (5 bases). This CDR3 has 14 amino acids. The germline V gene has CDR1 SGHAT and CDR2 FQNNGV. V lost 6 bases, J lost 0 bases, and 9 bases lay in between.

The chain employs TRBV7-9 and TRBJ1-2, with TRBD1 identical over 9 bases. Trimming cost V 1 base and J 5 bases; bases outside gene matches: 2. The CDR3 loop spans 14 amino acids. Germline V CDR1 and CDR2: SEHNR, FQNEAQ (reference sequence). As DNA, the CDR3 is TGTGCCAGCAGCTTAGGGACAGGGGAGTATGGCTACACCTTC. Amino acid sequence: CASSLGTGEYGYTF.

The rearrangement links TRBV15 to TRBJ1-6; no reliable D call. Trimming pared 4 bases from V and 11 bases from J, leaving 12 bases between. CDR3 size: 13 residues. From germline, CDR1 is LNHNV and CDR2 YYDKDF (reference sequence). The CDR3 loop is CATSIDPGAPLHF. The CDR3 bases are TGTGCCACCAGCATTGATCCCGGGGCACCCCTCCACTTT.

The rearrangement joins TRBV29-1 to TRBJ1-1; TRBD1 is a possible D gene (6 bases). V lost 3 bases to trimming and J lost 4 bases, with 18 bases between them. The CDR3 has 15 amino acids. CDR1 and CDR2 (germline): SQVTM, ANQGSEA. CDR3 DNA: TGCAGCGTTGAGAAACAGGGATGGGGAGTCACTGAAGCTTTCTTT. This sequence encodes CSVEKQGWGVTEAFF. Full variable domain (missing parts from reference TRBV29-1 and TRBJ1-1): SAVISQKPSRDICQRGTSLTIQCQVDSQVTMMFWYRQQPGQSLTLIATANQGSEATYESGFVIDKFPISRPNLTFSTLTVSNMSPEDSSIYLCSVEKQGWGVTEAFFGQGTRLTVV.

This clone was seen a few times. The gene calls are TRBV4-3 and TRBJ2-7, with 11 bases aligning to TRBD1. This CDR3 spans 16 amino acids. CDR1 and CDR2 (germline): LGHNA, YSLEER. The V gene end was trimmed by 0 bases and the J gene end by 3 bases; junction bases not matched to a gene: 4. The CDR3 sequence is CASSQDPGTGGYEQYF. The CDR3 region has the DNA TGCGCCAGCAGCCAAGATCCCGGGACAGGGGGCTACGAGCAGTACTTC.

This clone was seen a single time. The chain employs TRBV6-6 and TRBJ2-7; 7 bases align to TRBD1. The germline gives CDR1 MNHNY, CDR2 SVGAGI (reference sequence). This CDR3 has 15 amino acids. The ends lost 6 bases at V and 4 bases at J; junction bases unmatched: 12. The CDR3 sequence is CASSPGTAHEYEQYF. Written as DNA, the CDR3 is TGTGCCAGCAGCCCCGGGACAGCCCATGAGTACGAGCAGTACTTC.

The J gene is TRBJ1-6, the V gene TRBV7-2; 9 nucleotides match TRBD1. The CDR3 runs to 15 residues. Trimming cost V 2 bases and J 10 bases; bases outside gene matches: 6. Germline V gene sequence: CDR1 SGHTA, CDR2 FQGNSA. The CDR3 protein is CASSLQVTGGSPLHF. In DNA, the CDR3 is TGTGCCAGCAGCTTACAGGTGACAGGGGGATCACCCCTCCACTTT.

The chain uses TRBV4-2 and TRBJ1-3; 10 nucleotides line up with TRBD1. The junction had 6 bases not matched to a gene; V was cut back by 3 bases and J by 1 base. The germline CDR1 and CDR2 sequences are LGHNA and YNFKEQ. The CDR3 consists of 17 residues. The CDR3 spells CASSHQDRGFSGNTIYF. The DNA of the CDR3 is TGTGCCAGCAGCCACCAGGACAGGGGGTTTTCTGGAAACACCATATATTTT.

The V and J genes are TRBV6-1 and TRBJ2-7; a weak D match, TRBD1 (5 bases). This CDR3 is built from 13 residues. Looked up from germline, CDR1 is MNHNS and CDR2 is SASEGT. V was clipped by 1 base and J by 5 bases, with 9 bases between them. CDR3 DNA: TGTGCCAGCAGTGAAGTAGGCAGGGACGAGCAGTACTTC. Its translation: CASSEVGRDEQYF.

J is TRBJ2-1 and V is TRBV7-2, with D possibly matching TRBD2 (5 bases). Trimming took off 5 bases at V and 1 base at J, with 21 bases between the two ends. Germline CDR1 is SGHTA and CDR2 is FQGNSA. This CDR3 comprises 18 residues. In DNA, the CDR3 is TGTGCCAGCAGCCTTCTCTGGCGAGAGCGGAGTTCCTACAATGAGCAGTTCTTC. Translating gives CASSLLWRERSSYNEQFF. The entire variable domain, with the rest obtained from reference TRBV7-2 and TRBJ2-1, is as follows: GAGVSQSPSNKVTEKGKDVELRCDPISGHTALYWYRQSLGQGLEFLIYFQGNSAPDKSGLPSDRFSAERTGGSVSTLTIQRTQQEDSAVYLCASSLLWRERSSYNEQFFGPGTRLTVL.

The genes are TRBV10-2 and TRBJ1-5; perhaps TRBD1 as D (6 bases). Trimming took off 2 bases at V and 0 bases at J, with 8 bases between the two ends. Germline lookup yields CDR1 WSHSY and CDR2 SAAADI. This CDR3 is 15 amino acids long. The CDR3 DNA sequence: TGCGCCAGCAGTGAGAGGGGGTATAGCAATCAGCCCCAGCATTTT. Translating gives CASSERGYSNQPQHF.

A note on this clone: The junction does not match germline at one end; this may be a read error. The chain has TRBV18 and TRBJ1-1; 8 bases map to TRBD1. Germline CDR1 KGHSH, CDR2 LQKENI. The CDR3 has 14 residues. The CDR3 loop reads CASSPPDRAPEAFF. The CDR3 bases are TGTGCCAGCTCCCCACCGGACAGGGCGCCTGAAGCTTTCTTT.

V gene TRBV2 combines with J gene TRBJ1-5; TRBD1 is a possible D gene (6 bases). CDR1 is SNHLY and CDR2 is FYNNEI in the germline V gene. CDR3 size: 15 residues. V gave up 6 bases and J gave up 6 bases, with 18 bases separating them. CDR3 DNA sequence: TGTGCCAGCAGGGGTGGTTCCCTCAGGGGTCAGCCCCAGCATTTT. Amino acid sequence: CASRGGSLRGQPQHF.

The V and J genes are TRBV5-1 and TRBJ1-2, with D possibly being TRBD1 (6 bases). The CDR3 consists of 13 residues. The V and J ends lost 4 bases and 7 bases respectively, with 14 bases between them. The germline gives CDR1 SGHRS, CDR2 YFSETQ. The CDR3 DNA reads TGCGCCAGCAGCCCCCAGGGGAGCTTTGGCTACACCTTC. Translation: CASSPQGSFGYTF.